This entry features one T cell receptor (beta chain) sequence. The target antigen is unknown. This record belongs to a study of T cells in Graves' hyperthyroidism and ophthalmopathy. Overall study results and limits: The authors' 13 V-J model separated ophthalmopathy from stable hyperthyroidism.

V dropped 8 bases and J dropped 2 bases, with 10 bases sitting between them. Germline V gene sequence: CDR1 MDHEN, CDR2 SYDVKM. This CDR3 is 12 amino acids long. From RNA transcripts, TCR beta CDR3 regions were amplified. With the HTBI primer set, the TCR CDR3 went through a first round of RT-PCR. TCRdb analysed the multiplex PCR reads with MiXCR anew, one entry per CDR3 protein. The sample consists of nearly 600,000 distinct CDR3 sequences, about 14% of them appearing once. A patient was excluded if there was uncontrolled infection, other autoimmune disease, pregnancy or lactation. Approximately 10 ml of fresh peripheral blood supplied the PBMCs.

V gene TRBV28 combines with J gene TRBJ2-7; a possible D gene is TRBD2 (5 bases). The sequenced material came from blood. The TCR was taken from a woman aged 18-29 years with Graves' ophthalmopathy. CDR3 bases: TGTGCCAGCGCTGTCGGGGCCTACGAGCAGTACTTC. Residues: CASAVGAYEQYF.